This TCR beta chain was found in a study of T cells after yellow fever vaccination. From germline, CDR1 is SGHNT and CDR2 YYREEE (reference sequence). The trim removed 4 bases at V and 5 bases at J, leaving 6 bases unmatched. The length of the CDR3 is 15 residues. Via MiXCR, TCRdb re-called the 5' RACE reads, giving one row per CDR3 protein. The table includes some 350,000 distinct CDR3 sequences, around a tenth detected once. The sequence was collected from a man aged 18-30 years who received the YFV17D yellow fever vaccine. This chain links TRBV5-4 with TRBJ1-6; 7 bases match TRBD1. Specimen: PBMCs, collected on the day of the first yellow fever vaccination. As DNA, the CDR3 is TGTGCCAGCAGCCTGAGAGGGGGCGATAATTCACCCCTCCACTTT. This translates into CASSLRGGDNSPLHF.